This TCR beta chain was identified in a study of blood T cells in healthy people across ages. Together with a sample-barcoded 5' primer, a J-beta primer mix was included in a second PCR lasting about 7 to 11 cycles. TCRdb itself ran the 5' RACE reads through MiXCR, one entry per CDR3 protein. The data hold around 650,000 distinct CDR3 sequences, with approximately 30% observed a single time. The CDR3 has 18 residues. From germline, CDR1 is DFQATT and CDR2 SNEGSKA (reference sequence). This sequence was found in a woman older than 75 in good health. Sample: blood. The rearrangement uses TRBV20-1 and TRBJ2-7, with 15 bases aligning to TRBD2. The J call may be faulty, since TRBJ2-5 better matches the DNA end. The CDR3 is CSAPIGLAGGVPRETQYF. The CDR3 DNA follows: TGCAGTGCCCCTATCGGACTAGCGGGGGGGGTCCCTCGGGAGACCCAGTACTTC.